A selection of T cell receptor beta chains follows, all from one sample in a study of Ad26.COV2.S vaccination and SARS-CoV-2 variants. TCRdb keeps only in-frame clones here, not all; method: immunoSEQ multiplex PCR. Of hundreds of thousands of clones in the sample, over 75% were seen once. Sample: peripheral blood, taken in a trial of Ad26.COV2.S vaccine versus placebo. The receptors stem from a person aged 18-65 years who received the Ad26.COV2.S COVID-19 vaccine or a placebo. Both conserved end residues are part of each CDR3. Fields, in order: D gene, V gene, J gene, clone size, CDR3 protein, CDR3 DNA. A D gene is named only where the DNA matches it firmly. Clone size is given for some rows only: seen once, a few or many times, or a class if the clone is expanded.

d_call: TRBD2
v_call: TRBV3-1/TRBV3-2
j_call: TRBJ2-1
clone_size: -
cdr3_aa: CASSQAGTSGVEADNEQFF
cdr3_nt: TGTGCCAGCAGCCAAGCCGGGACTAGCGGGGTCGAAGCGGACAATGAGCAGTTCTTC

d_call: -
v_call: TRBV19
j_call: TRBJ2-3
clone_size: -
cdr3_aa: CASSIAADSSTDTQYF
cdr3_nt: TGTGCCAGTAGTATAGCCGCGGACAGCAGCACAGATACGCAGTATTTT

d_call: TRBD1
v_call: TRBV5-5
j_call: TRBJ1-2
clone_size: -
cdr3_aa: CASSLGQGANYGYTF
cdr3_nt: TGTGCCAGCAGCTTGGGACAGGGAGCTAACTATGGCTACACCTTC

d_call: -
v_call: TRBV2
j_call: TRBJ1-2
clone_size: -
cdr3_aa: CASKLQAAPNYGYTF
cdr3_nt: TGTGCCAGCAAGCTCCAGGCGGCGCCCAACTATGGCTACACCTTC

d_call: TRBD1
v_call: TRBV19
j_call: TRBJ1-1
clone_size: few
cdr3_aa: CASSIWDRAEAFF
cdr3_nt: TGTGCCAGTAGTATATGGGACAGGGCAGAAGCTTTCTTT

d_call: -
v_call: TRBV6-5
j_call: TRBJ2-1
clone_size: -
cdr3_aa: CASSFQGGGYNEQFF
cdr3_nt: TGTGCCAGCAGTTTTCAGGGAGGGGGCTACAATGAGCAGTTCTTC

d_call: -
v_call: TRBV30
j_call: TRBJ1-6
clone_size: -
cdr3_aa: CAWTAQDNSPLHF
cdr3_nt: TGTGCCTGGACAGCTCAGGATAATTCACCCCTCCACTTT

d_call: -
v_call: TRBV6-5
j_call: TRBJ2-3
clone_size: -
cdr3_aa: CASSYHSTDTQYF
cdr3_nt: TGTGCCAGCAGTTATCACAGCACAGATACGCAGTATTTT

d_call: -
v_call: TRBV29-1
j_call: TRBJ2-3
clone_size: once
cdr3_aa: CSVELTSSSTDTQYF
cdr3_nt: TGCAGCGTTGAGTTGACATCCTCTAGCACAGATACGCAGTATTTT

d_call: TRBD1
v_call: TRBV11-3
j_call: TRBJ2-3
clone_size: -
cdr3_aa: CASSFRTGAGTDTQYF
cdr3_nt: TGTGCCAGCAGCTTCCGGACAGGGGCCGGCACAGATACGCAGTATTTT

d_call: -
v_call: TRBV5-1
j_call: TRBJ1-1
clone_size: -
cdr3_aa: CASKAGPMNTEAFF
cdr3_nt: TGCGCCAGCAAGGCAGGACCCATGAACACTGAAGCTTTCTTT

d_call: -
v_call: TRBV6-6
j_call: TRBJ2-1
clone_size: -
cdr3_aa: CASSYNGLNEQFF
cdr3_nt: TGTGCCAGCAGTTACAACGGGCTCAATGAGCAGTTCTTC

d_call: -
v_call: TRBV4-1
j_call: TRBJ2-3
clone_size: -
cdr3_aa: CASSQVGGGPDTQYF
cdr3_nt: TGCGCCAGCAGCCAAGTTGGTGGGGGACCAGATACGCAGTATTTT

d_call: -
v_call: TRBV11-2
j_call: TRBJ1-2
clone_size: -
cdr3_aa: CASSEHGWQGYGYTF
cdr3_nt: TGTGCCAGCAGCGAGCACGGATGGCAGGGCTATGGCTACACCTTC

d_call: -
v_call: TRBV7-9
j_call: TRBJ2-7
clone_size: -
cdr3_aa: CASSYLQGPSYEQYF
cdr3_nt: TGTGCCAGCAGCTACTTACAGGGCCCAAGTTACGAGCAGTACTTC

d_call: -
v_call: TRBV6-5
j_call: TRBJ1-5
clone_size: -
cdr3_aa: CASSYSRPGGNQPQHF
cdr3_nt: TGTGCCAGCAGTTACTCGAGGCCCGGAGGTAATCAGCCCCAGCATTTT

d_call: -
v_call: TRBV2
j_call: TRBJ2-7
clone_size: -
cdr3_aa: CASSVGVYEQYF
cdr3_nt: TGTGCCAGCAGTGTGGGGGTCTACGAGCAGTACTTC

d_call: -
v_call: TRBV7-9
j_call: TRBJ1-1
clone_size: once
cdr3_aa: CASSLESNPEAFF
cdr3_nt: TGTGCCAGCAGCTTAGAGTCTAATCCTGAAGCTTTCTTT

d_call: -
v_call: TRBV4-1
j_call: TRBJ2-7
clone_size: few
cdr3_aa: CASSQVKGGPYEQYF
cdr3_nt: TGCGCCAGCAGCCAAGTTAAGGGCGGCCCCTACGAGCAGTACTTC

d_call: -
v_call: TRBV27
j_call: TRBJ1-1
clone_size: once
cdr3_aa: CASSLRGADTEAFF
cdr3_nt: TGTGCCAGCAGTTTAAGGGGCGCGGACACTGAAGCTTTCTTT

d_call: -
v_call: TRBV15
j_call: TRBJ1-4
clone_size: few
cdr3_aa: CATSRDRDPKGEKLFF
cdr3_nt: TGTGCCACCAGCAGAGATCGGGACCCTAAGGGGGAAAAACTGTTTTTT

d_call: TRBD1
v_call: TRBV30
j_call: TRBJ2-3
clone_size: -
cdr3_aa: CAWSLRDRDAPRDTQYF
cdr3_nt: TGTGCCTGGAGTCTCCGGGACAGGGACGCACCACGGGATACGCAGTATTTT

d_call: -
v_call: TRBV5-8
j_call: TRBJ1-1
clone_size: -
cdr3_aa: CASSLASGSTEAFF
cdr3_nt: TGTGCCAGCAGCTTGGCGTCGGGGAGCACTGAAGCTTTCTTT

d_call: -
v_call: TRBV20-1
j_call: TRBJ2-2
clone_size: -
cdr3_aa: CSARVGGELFF
cdr3_nt: TGCAGTGCTAGAGTGGGTGGGGAGCTGTTTTTT

d_call: -
v_call: TRBV5-1
j_call: TRBJ2-2
clone_size: -
cdr3_aa: CASSLGGNTGELFF
cdr3_nt: TGCGCCAGCAGCTTGGGCGGTAACACCGGGGAGCTGTTTTTT

d_call: -
v_call: TRBV12-3/TRBV12-4
j_call: TRBJ1-1
clone_size: few
cdr3_aa: CASSLDSTEAFF
cdr3_nt: TGTGCCAGCAGTTTGGACTCGACTGAAGCTTTCTTT

d_call: -
v_call: TRBV25-1
j_call: TRBJ1-2
clone_size: -
cdr3_aa: CASSGWGVSNYGYTF
cdr3_nt: TGTGCCAGCAGTGGGTGGGGAGTCTCTAACTATGGCTACACCTTC

d_call: -
v_call: TRBV19
j_call: TRBJ2-1
clone_size: -
cdr3_aa: CASSIAPPYNEQFF
cdr3_nt: TGTGCCAGTAGTATAGCCCCCCCTTACAATGAGCAGTTCTTC